A single count supports the clone carrying this T cell receptor (beta chain). The sample holds other DNA sequences that translate to the same CDR3. These data are taken from a study of OX40 agonist ivuxolimab in advanced cancers. The overall study: Hepatocellular carcinoma, melanoma, renal cell or head and neck cancer was diagnosed in the dose-escalation patients. Partial responses were achieved by three patients, of whom one had hepatocellular carcinoma and two had cutaneous melanoma.

Assay used: immunoSEQ multiplex PCR; TCRdb lists only in-frame clones, some missing. The sample consists of around 90,000 clones, just under 90% of them appearing once. V lost 0 bases, J lost 3 bases, and 3 bases stayed unmatched. The CDR3 has 14 residues. Germline CDR1 is SGHRS and CDR2 is YFSETQ. The TCR originated in an adult with an advanced solid tumor such as melanoma, head and neck, liver or kidney cancer. The sample here was CD4+ or CD8+ T cells sorted from blood, taken in a trial of the OX40 agonist ivuxolimab. The chain has TRBV5-1 and TRBJ2-7, with 7 nucleotides matching TRBD1. CDR3: CASSLERDSYEQYF. The CDR3, as DNA: TGCGCCAGCAGCTTGGAACGGGACAGCTACGAGCAGTACTTC.